A single sample is the source of the 13 T cell receptor beta chains below, sequenced in a study of molecular identifiers for immune sequencing clone quantification. TCRdb itself ran the PCR reads through MiXCR, one entry per CDR3 protein. This table holds about 500,000 distinct CDR3 sequences, about 21% found once. Sequencing was carried out using naive CD8+ T cells from blood, with Jurkat cell RNA spiked in. The sample's subset: FACS-sorted CD8+CD4-CCR7+CD45RA+ naive T cells. These receptors were taken from a human donor in good health. Some libraries in this study had Jurkat cell RNA spiked in.

J is TRBJ2-2 and V is TRBV12-3 or TRBV12-4; D call uncertain. There are 16 residues in the CDR3. V was pared by 5 bases and J by 3 bases, with 16 bases between. The CDR3 here is CASSPYLGMDTGELFF. CDR3 bases: TGTGCCAGCAGTCCATACCTCGGAATGGACACCGGGGAGCTGTTTTTT.

This chain joins TRBV4-1 and TRBJ2-3, with TRBD1 matching 9 bases. The CDR3 sequence is 18 residues long. The trim removed 0 bases at V and 0 bases at J, leaving 7 bases unmatched. Germline CDR1 MGHRA, CDR2 YSYEKL. As DNA, the CDR3 is TGCGCCAGCAGCCAAGAGGGGACAGGGAAGATGAGCACAGATACGCAGTATTTT. As protein: CASSQEGTGKMSTDTQYF.

On this clonotype itself: This CDR3 fails to terminate in the conserved phenylalanine or tryptophan, so it likely reflects a read error. The chain employs TRBV2 and TRBJ2-7, with D hard to call. Germline V lookup: CDR1 SNHLY, CDR2 FYNNEI. The CDR3 loop spans 11 amino acids. Trimming pared 7 bases from V and 4 bases from J, leaving 8 bases between. CDR3 loop: CASIYGYEQYY. As DNA, the CDR3 is TGTGCCAGCATATACGGGTACGAGCAGTACTAC.

In its sample, this clonotype was seen a few times. The CDR3 here is CAWSVLSTVEAFF. DNA for the CDR3: TGTGCCTGGAGTGTCTTGTCTACAGTTGAAGCTTTCTTT. This chain uses TRBV30 with TRBJ1-1, with no clear D. The V gene lost 0 bases and the J gene lost 7 bases, with 12 bases spanning the gap. In germline, CDR1 is GTSNPN, CDR2 SVGIG (reference sequence). This CDR3 spans 13 amino acids.

This clonotype was counted a few times. The chain combines TRBV6-2 or TRBV6-3 with TRBJ2-2; D unresolved. From germline, CDR1 is MNHEY and CDR2 SVGEGT. Trimming shortened V by 6 bases and J by 1 base, and 15 bases separated the two germline ends. The CDR3 runs to 16 residues. For the CDR3, the DNA is TGTGCCAGCAGACCGACCGTGGGTCAGAACACCGGGGAGCTGTTTTTT. It yields the protein CASRPTVGQNTGELFF.

V is TRBV13 and J is TRBJ2-7; TRBD2 matches at 9 bases. The germline gives CDR1 PRHDT, CDR2 FYEKMQ (reference sequence). V shed 5 bases, J shed 5 bases, and the junction held 10 bases outside the gene matches. The CDR3 spans 15 residues. CDR3 loop: CASSRAPGLADEQYF. In nucleotides, the CDR3 is TGTGCCAGCAGCCGCGCTCCGGGACTAGCTGACGAGCAGTACTTC.

This clonotype came up a few times. The chain links TRBV12-3 or TRBV12-4 to TRBJ2-7, with 9 positions matching TRBD1. The CDR3 loop spans 14 amino acids. After removal of 5 bases from V and 4 bases from J, the junction contained 6 bases not matched to a gene. CDR3 coding DNA: TGTGCCAGCAGTATTGGGACAGGGTTTTACGAGCAGTACTTC. Amino acid sequence: CASSIGTGFYEQYF.

The table lists this clonotype with a few counts. The V gene is TRBV2, the J gene TRBJ1-1; D is possibly TRBD1 (6 bases). Germline V gene data show CDR1 as SNHLY and CDR2 as FYNNEI. This CDR3 contains 14 residues. V shed 7 bases and J shed 4 bases, with 16 bases lying between them. CDR3 nucleotide sequence: TGTGCCAGCAAAGGGGCAGGGGACATCACTGAAGCTTTCTTT. This codes for CASKGAGDITEAFF.

In the case of this clonotype: A much larger clone differs by one base, so this may be a read error. V gene TRBV12-3 or TRBV12-4 combines with J gene TRBJ2-1; possibly TRBD2 for D (5 bases). The CDR3 consists of 14 residues. The CDR3 DNA sequence: TGTGCCAGCAGTCCCCCCGAGGGCATCAATAAGCAGTTCTTC. Its protein product is CASSPPEGINKQFF.

About this clonotype: Relative to the germline gene, one junction end is altered; a read error may explain this. This chain links TRBV27 with TRBJ1-1; 12 bases map to TRBD1. The CDR3 is made up of 16 amino acids. Germline V CDR1 and CDR2: MNHEY, SMNVEV (reference sequence). The CDR3 nucleotides are TGTGCCAGCACCTCTGGGACAGGGGGCGCAAGCACTGGAGCTTTCTTT. It specifies CASTSGTGGASTGAFF.

This rearrangement joins TRBV5-5 to TRBJ2-5; 10 bases agree with TRBD2. The CDR3 covers 14 residues. CDR1 and CDR2 from the germline V gene are SGHKS and YYEKEE (reference sequence). Trimming took 4 bases from V and 4 from J; bases not matched to a gene: 4. The CDR3 here is CASSAGLAIETQYF. The CDR3 nucleotides are TGTGCCAGCAGCGCGGGACTAGCGATAGAGACCCAGTACTTC.

This clonotype was picked up a small number of times. J is TRBJ2-7 and V is TRBV27; the D gene is possibly TRBD2 (7 bases). The CDR3 covers 13 residues. Germline lookup yields CDR1 MNHEY and CDR2 SMNVEV (reference sequence). Trimming stripped 3 bases from V and 6 bases from J, with 12 bases between. The CDR3 nucleotides are TGTGCCAGCAGTTTGGGGGGGCAGAGCGAGCAGTACTTC. Its translation: CASSLGGQSEQYF.

This clonotype has ten or more counts. The genes are TRBV28 and TRBJ1-5; D is unclear. Germline CDR1 is MDHEN and CDR2 is SYDVKM. The CDR3 is 14 amino acids. Trimming stripped 3 bases from V and 4 bases from J, with 10 bases between. The CDR3: CASSLERENQPQHF. CDR3 DNA sequence: TGTGCCAGCAGTTTGGAAAGGGAAAATCAGCCCCAGCATTTT.